Below, one T cell receptor (beta chain) is given with its context. Its antigen is unidentified. This record comes from a study of cytomegalovirus exposure and HLA in healthy donors. Overall study results and limits: A prior analysis recorded that most TCR beta V segments were productive about 87% or about 30% of the time.

Germline V gene lookup returns CDR1 LNHDA and CDR2 SQIVND (reference sequence). The CDR3 sequence is 13 residues long. V shed 7 bases and J shed 7 bases, with 16 bases lying between them. Researchers ran the PCR with 60 Vbeta and 13 Jbeta primers. The repertoire was sequenced with immunoSEQ multiplex PCR; TCRdb's copy has only in-frame clones and lacks some. The sample comprises 100,000 to 150,000 clones, about 85% of which are singletons, and around 1.7% rests with the top ten. This chain uses TRBV19 with TRBJ1-1; maybe TRBD1 (5 bases). The TCR originated in a boy aged 5 to 17 in good health and CMV-seronegative. The source material was PBMCs. The CDR3 spells CASTSRALGEAFF. CDR3 coding DNA: TGTGCCAGTACTTCCAGGGCTTTGGGTGAAGCTTTCTTT.